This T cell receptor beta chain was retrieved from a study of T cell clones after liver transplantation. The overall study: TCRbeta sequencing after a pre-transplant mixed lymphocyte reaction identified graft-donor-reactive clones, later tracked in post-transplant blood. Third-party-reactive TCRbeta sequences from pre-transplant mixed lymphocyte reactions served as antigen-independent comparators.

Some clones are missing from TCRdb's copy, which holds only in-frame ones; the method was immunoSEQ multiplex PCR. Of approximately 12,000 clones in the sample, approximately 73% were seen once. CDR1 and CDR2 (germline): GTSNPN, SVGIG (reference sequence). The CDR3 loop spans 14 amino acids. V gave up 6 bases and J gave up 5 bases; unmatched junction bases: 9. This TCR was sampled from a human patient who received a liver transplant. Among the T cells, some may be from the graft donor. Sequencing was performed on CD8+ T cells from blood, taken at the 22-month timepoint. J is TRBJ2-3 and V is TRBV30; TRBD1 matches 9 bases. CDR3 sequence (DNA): TGTGCCTGTACAGGGGGCAACATGTTAGATACGCAGTATTTT. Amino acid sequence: CACTGGNMLDTQYF.